This T cell receptor beta chain was sequenced in a study of T cells after yellow fever vaccination. Study-level results: Boosting was followed by the reappearance of most primary-vaccination clones (96% CD4, around 90% CD8).

Points on this clonotype: The antigen remains unidentified.

TCRdb used MiXCR to reprocess the 5' RACE reads, holding one entry per CDR3 protein. The table records 300,000 to 450,000 distinct CDR3 sequences, about 6% of them present only once. The V and J ends lost 4 bases and 1 base respectively, with 11 bases between them. Germline values: CDR1 DFQATT, CDR2 SNEGSKA (reference sequence). There are 14 residues in the CDR3. The TCR was taken from a man aged 25-45 years who received the YFV17D yellow fever vaccine. The chain couples TRBV20-1 to TRBJ2-4; TRBD1 is a possible D gene (5 bases). The sequencing used PBMCs, collected 5 days after the yellow fever booster vaccination. The CDR3 is CSAMTALAKNIQYF. The CDR3, as DNA: TGCAGTGCTATGACAGCTCTGGCCAAAAACATTCAGTACTTC.